This T cell receptor (beta chain) stems from a study of EBV T-cell therapy then PD-1 blockade in nasopharyngeal carcinoma (dated by TCRdb to about 2021). As regards this clone: There is no known antigen for this receptor. One base away there is no much larger clone; base qualities are not given. Other DNA sequences within the sample encode an identical CDR3.

Genomic DNA was extracted from sorted cells using the Qiagen DNeasy Kit. TCR beta chain deep sequencing was performed on the immunoSEQ platform. Per the original workflow: Repertoire data analysis was performed with the immunoSEQ Analyzer software. This is the immuneACCESS table as TCRdb keeps it, with only in-frame sequences that have V and J called. A part of the clones is gone; compared with another copy, unresolved V genes explain less than half, and the rest is unexplained. Clonal size and the V and J genes are those of that table, whereas D and trimming came from the DNA. For this sample there are 17,000 or so clones; approximately 88% appear just once. Approximately 28% of the sample belongs to the ten largest clones. The intended sense of this specimen's treatment or condition label: AdE1-LMPpoly-expanded autologous EBV-specific T-cell therapy followed by anti-PD-1 nivolumab. The CDR3 contains 11 residues, cysteine and phenylalanine counted. CDR3 DNA only is kept here, 33 bases in frame from base 1. Looking up the germline V gene yields CDR1 MGHRA and CDR2 YSYEKL. V and J lose 1 base and 6 bases, and a span of 1 base separates them.

This TCR came from a middle-aged man with nasopharyngeal carcinoma. This specimen was CD8+ T cells from blood, taken at day 0 from a patient whose treatment included autologous EBV-specific T cells and nivolumab. This chain joins TRBV4-1 to TRBJ2-1; there is no confident call for the D gene. The DNA sequence is as follows: TGCGCCAGCAGCCAAGGCAATGAGCAGTTCTTC. Its protein is CASSQGNEQFF.